What follows are 31 T cell receptor beta chains derived from one specimen sequenced in a study of blood T cell repertoires in COVID-19. Data came from immunoSEQ multiplex PCR; TCRdb stores just in-frame clones and leaves some out. The sample comprises 250,000 to 300,000 clones, around nine tenths of which are singletons, and approximately 2.2% rests with the top ten. The specimen sequenced was peripheral blood. The receptor source for this set is a middle-aged man with acute or convalescent COVID-19.

Only one count was recorded for this clone. The gene calls are TRBV6-6 and TRBJ2-5; D is unclear. Trimming took 3 bases from V and 5 from J, leaving 7 bases between them. The CDR3 runs 12 residues. Germline CDR1 is MNHNY and CDR2 is SVGAGI (reference sequence). The CDR3 region is CASSYGLETQYF. Here the CDR3 DNA reads TGTGCCAGCAGTTATGGCCTTGAGACCCAGTACTTC.

This chain joins TRBV9 and TRBJ2-3; 8 bases are shared with TRBD2. The CDR3 contains 16 residues. The J segment lost 4 bases and the V segment lost 3 bases, leaving 10 bases of the junction unmatched. Germline CDR1 is SGDLS and CDR2 is YYNGEE. The DNA of the CDR3 is TGTGCCAGCAGCGCTCCAGCGGGGGTATTAGCAGATACGCAGTATTTT. Its protein product is CASSAPAGVLADTQYF.

This chain joins TRBV10-3 and TRBJ2-7; the D gene is possibly TRBD2 (6 bases). The germline CDR1 and CDR2 sequences are ENHRY and SYGVKD. The CDR3 is made up of 13 amino acids. Trimming took 4 bases from V and 4 from J, leaving 11 bases between them. The CDR3 DNA reads TGTGCCATCAGTGGGGCTAGCGAGTACGAGCAGTACTTC. It yields the protein CAISGASEYEQYF.

The rearrangement joins TRBV30 to TRBJ2-3; no reliable D call. Trimming took off 4 bases at V and 4 bases at J, with 12 bases between the two ends. Germline assignment: CDR1 GTSNPN and CDR2 SVGIG (reference sequence). CDR3 length: 13 amino acids. CDR3 loop: CAWTAANSDTQYF. In DNA, the CDR3 is TGTGCCTGGACTGCGGCGAACTCAGATACGCAGTATTTT.

The chain recombines TRBV5-1 with TRBJ1-1; the D gene is possibly TRBD1 (6 bases). The CDR3 runs 14 residues. V was cut by 5 bases and J by 1 base, with 12 bases left in between. Germline V gene lookup returns CDR1 SGHRS and CDR2 YFSETQ. CDR3 region: CASRTQGANTEAFF. CDR3 nucleotide sequence: TGCGCCAGCAGGACACAGGGCGCGAACACTGAAGCTTTCTTT.

The chain is built from TRBV5-1 and TRBJ2-7; 12 bases are a match to TRBD1. V lost 2 bases, J lost 3 bases, and 6 bases stayed unmatched. Germline CDR1 is SGHRS and CDR2 is YFSETQ. The CDR3 consists of 16 residues. The CDR3 sequence: CASSFRRDRGLYEQYF. The CDR3 DNA reads TGCGCCAGCAGCTTTCGTAGGGACAGGGGGCTCTACGAGCAGTACTTC.

The V gene is TRBV5-1, the J gene TRBJ1-5; D is perhaps TRBD1 (6 bases). In germline, CDR1 is SGHRS, CDR2 YFSETQ. The CDR3 spans 15 residues. V was trimmed by 0 bases and J by 6 bases, leaving 13 bases between them. In DNA form, the CDR3 reads TGCGCCAGCAGCTTGGACAGGGCTGGAGGTCAGCCCCAGCATTTT. The encoded protein is CASSLDRAGGQPQHF.

This chain joins TRBV19 and TRBJ1-2; D may be TRBD1 (5 bases). The CDR3 contains 17 residues. Trimming removed 7 bases from V and 2 bases from J, with 23 bases in between. CDR1 LNHDA and CDR2 SQIVND come from the germline V gene (reference sequence). CDR3 region: CASIAGSRYRTNYGYTF. CDR3 in DNA: TGTGCCAGTATAGCAGGGTCAAGGTATAGGACGAACTATGGCTACACCTTC.

The chain recombines TRBV10-2 with TRBJ1-2; 7 bases line up with TRBD1. Germline CDR1 reads WSHSY; CDR2 reads SAAADI. CDR3 size: 16 residues. Trimming removed 4 bases from V and 3 bases from J; junction bases left unmatched: 11. The CDR3 region is CASSAGQAALHYGYTF. For the CDR3, the DNA is TGCGCCAGCAGTGCCGGACAGGCGGCCCTCCACTATGGCTACACCTTC.

The rearrangement joins TRBV10-3 to TRBJ2-6, with TRBD1 matching 7 bases. The CDR3 is made up of 17 amino acids. Germline loops: CDR1 ENHRY, CDR2 SYGVKD. The V gene end was trimmed by 4 bases and the J gene end by 0 bases; junction bases not matched to a gene: 6. In nucleotides, the CDR3 is TGTGCCATCAGTGGGGACAGTCCCTTCTCTGGGGCCAACGTCCTGACTTTC. It encodes CAISGDSPFSGANVLTF.

The chain recombines TRBV5-6 with TRBJ1-6, with D perhaps matching TRBD1 (5 bases). The CDR3 has 16 amino acids. CDR1 SGHDT and CDR2 YYEEEE come from the germline V gene. Trimming cost V 3 bases and J 11 bases, with 21 bases left between them. CDR3 in DNA: TGTGCCAGCAGCTCCCTCCCGAGCCAAACAGGAGCACCCCTCCACTTT. Its protein is CASSSLPSQTGAPLHF.

The chain has TRBV9 and TRBJ2-1; D unresolved. This CDR3 comprises 14 residues. Germline lookup yields CDR1 SGDLS and CDR2 YYNGEE. V was clipped by 0 bases and J by 7 bases, with 11 bases between them. For the CDR3, the DNA is TGTGCCAGCAGCGTAGAGGCTAGTTCGAATGAGCAGTTCTTC. Its translation is CASSVEASSNEQFF.

The chain recombines TRBV23-1 with TRBJ2-7; D is possibly TRBD1 (5 bases). TRBV23-1 has ORF status, its function being uncertain. V was cut by 2 bases and J by 7 bases, with 12 bases left in between. The CDR3 spans 13 residues. The CDR3: CASSQDRIREQYF. The CDR3 nucleotides read TGCGCCAGCAGTCAAGACAGAATACGAGAGCAGTACTTC.

The chain combines TRBV7-3 with TRBJ2-7, with D possibly matching TRBD2 (5 bases). This CDR3 is 17 amino acids long. Trimming cost V 4 bases and J 1 base, with 20 bases left between them. CDR1 and CDR2 from the germline V gene are SGHTA and FQGTGA. CDR3 DNA: TGTGCCAGCAGCTCCCGACGGGGAAGCCATGAATCCTACGAGCAGTACTTC. Protein: CASSSRRGSHESYEQYF.

The chain employs TRBV6-6 and TRBJ2-2; TRBD2 aligns across 9 bases. This CDR3 contains 17 residues. Germline CDR1 MNHNY, CDR2 SVGAGI (reference sequence). With 5 bases clipped from V and 4 bases from J, the junction kept 11 bases outside the gene matches. The CDR3 spells CASSQGAGGQLTGELFF. CDR3 DNA sequence: TGTGCCAGCAGTCAGGGAGCGGGGGGACAACTCACCGGGGAGCTGTTTTTT.

V usage is TRBV11-3 and J usage is TRBJ2-2, with 8 nucleotides matching TRBD2. Germline loops: CDR1 SGHNT, CDR2 YENEEA. The junction had 7 bases not matched to a gene; V was cut back by 0 bases and J by 4 bases. This CDR3 is 17 amino acids long. CDR3 DNA: TGTGCCAGCAGCTTAGATCAGCGTAGCGGGGCCACCGGGGAGCTGTTTTTT. This gives the protein CASSLDQRSGATGELFF.

The chain is built from TRBV7-9 and TRBJ1-2, with a weak D call TRBD1 (6 bases). The CDR3 length is 17 residues. Trimming removed 5 bases from V and 8 bases from J, with 27 bases in between. The germline gives CDR1 SEHNR, CDR2 FQNEAQ (reference sequence). The CDR3 protein is CASSATRGLQKGGGYTF. The CDR3, as DNA: TGTGCCAGCAGCGCCACCAGGGGCCTTCAAAAAGGCGGCGGCTACACCTTC.

The genes are TRBV27 and TRBJ1-1; TRBD1 agrees at 10 bases. V lost 4 bases, J lost 0 bases, and 2 bases stayed unmatched. The CDR3 spans 15 residues. Germline V lookup: CDR1 MNHEY, CDR2 SMNVEV (reference sequence). The CDR3 DNA is TGTGCCAGCAGTTCGGGGACAGGGGTGAACACTGAAGCTTTCTTT. It translates to CASSSGTGVNTEAFF.

The gene calls are TRBV24-1 and TRBJ1-2; 7 nucleotides line up with TRBD1. Germline-derived CDR1 and CDR2 are KGHDR and SFDVKD. J gave up 8 bases and V 3 bases, and 8 bases lay outside the gene matches. The CDR3 sequence is 14 residues long. CDR3 in amino acids: CATSDGQGVRGYTF. CDR3 coding DNA: TGTGCCACCAGTGATGGCCAGGGGGTGCGAGGCTACACCTTC.

The V call is TRBV29-1, the J call TRBJ2-1; 8 bases match TRBD2. The V gene's germline CDR1 is SQVTM and CDR2 ANQGSEA. The CDR3 has 13 residues. The V and J ends lost 8 bases and 8 bases, in that order; junction bases with no gene match: 11. Here the CDR3 reads CSLSGEVLHEQFF. The DNA of the CDR3 is TGCAGCCTTAGCGGGGAGGTTTTACATGAGCAGTTCTTC.

The chain joins TRBV27 to TRBJ1-1; D call uncertain. This CDR3 is built from 13 residues. Germline CDR1 MNHEY, CDR2 SMNVEV (reference sequence). The germline V and J ends were trimmed by 6 bases and 1 base, with 9 bases remaining between them. For the CDR3, the DNA is TGTGCCAGCAGCCCCCACACGAACACTGAAGCTTTCTTT. Protein: CASSPHTNTEAFF.

This clone was observed once. The chain recombines TRBV5-1 with TRBJ2-1; no definite D call. Germline CDR1 and CDR2: SGHRS and YFSETQ. This CDR3 has 15 amino acids. The V end lost 5 bases, the J end lost 0 bases, and 12 bases lay between the germline ends. The CDR3 here is CASSSTVISYNEQFF. Written as DNA, the CDR3 is TGCGCCAGCAGTTCTACAGTGATCTCCTACAATGAGCAGTTCTTC.

The V call is TRBV7-6, the J call TRBJ2-2; 12 bases align to TRBD2. V lost 4 bases to trimming and J lost 3 bases; unmatched junction nucleotides: 3. The CDR3 is 16 amino acids. Germline assignment: CDR1 SGHVS and CDR2 FNYEAQ. CDR3 loop: CASSWTSGVHTGELFF. Here the CDR3 DNA reads TGTGCCAGCAGCTGGACTAGCGGGGTACACACCGGGGAGCTGTTTTTT.

In the case of this clone: The junction departs from the called germline gene at one end, perhaps through a read error. The CDR3 region is CASSGSGGAYNEQFF. CDR3 in DNA: TGTGCCAGTAGTGGTAGCGGGGGGGCCTATAATGAGCAGTTCTTC. This chain joins TRBV19 and TRBJ2-1; TRBD2 matches at 11 bases. In germline, CDR1 is LNHDA, CDR2 SQIVND (reference sequence). The CDR3 runs 15 residues.

The chain recombines TRBV10-2 with TRBJ1-1, with a weak D call TRBD1 (6 bases). Germline CDR1 reads WSHSY; CDR2 reads SAAADI. V lost 6 bases and J 1 base, leaving 6 bases between the germline ends. This CDR3 region has 12 residues. DNA for the CDR3: TGCGCCAGCAGGGACAGGAACACTGAAGCTTTCTTT. Amino acid sequence: CASRDRNTEAFF.

This clone was observed a single time. The rearrangement links TRBV3-1 (or the pseudogene TRBV3-2) to TRBJ2-6; 10 positions agree with TRBD1. CDR1 LGHDT and CDR2 YNNKEL come from the germline V gene (reference sequence). The V gene end was trimmed by 3 bases and the J gene end by 2 bases; junction bases not matched to a gene: 10. This CDR3 contains 19 residues. The CDR3 spells CASSQAFGTGVAGANVLTF. For the CDR3, the DNA is TGTGCCAGCAGCCAGGCCTTTGGGACAGGGGTTGCTGGGGCCAACGTCCTGACTTTC.

The chain couples TRBV5-1 to TRBJ1-2; maybe TRBD1 (5 bases). With 4 bases removed from V and 6 bases from J, the gap between germline ends came to 16 bases. CDR3 length: 14 residues. CDR1 is SGHRS and CDR2 is YFSETQ in the germline V gene. The DNA for the CDR3 is TGCGCCAGCAGCCAAAATACAGGCGGGGATGGCTACACCTTC. The encoded protein is CASSQNTGGDGYTF.

This clone was seen only once. The rearrangement joins TRBV25-1 to TRBJ2-1; unclear D gene. The CDR3 covers 12 residues. Trimming shortened V by 4 bases and J by 10 bases, and 11 bases separated the two germline ends. CDR1 MGHDK and CDR2 SYGVNS come from the germline V gene. CDR3 residues: CASSGNSEEQFF. The CDR3 DNA is TGTGCCAGCAGTGGAAACTCCGAGGAGCAGTTCTTC.

The chain employs TRBV6-6 and TRBJ1-1; D is unresolved. The V gene lost 7 bases and the J gene lost 8 bases, with 20 bases spanning the gap. Germline V gene data show CDR1 as MNHNY and CDR2 as SVGAGI (reference sequence). The CDR3 extends over 14 amino acids. The CDR3 DNA sequence: TGTGCCAGCACCAACGGTGGCGGTGAAAGGGAAGCTTTCTTT. Translating gives CASTNGGGEREAFF.

The sample holds a few counts of this clone. The chain employs TRBV20-1 and TRBJ1-6; possibly TRBD1 for D (5 bases). V was pared by 3 bases and J by 8 bases, with 17 bases between. The CDR3 runs 15 residues. The germline CDR1 and CDR2 sequences are DFQATT and SNEGSKA (reference sequence). CDR3 sequence (DNA): TGCAGTGCTAGTAGTTCGTCGGGGGGAGATTCACCCCTCCACTTT. It translates to CSASSSSGGDSPLHF.

The chain has TRBV19 and TRBJ1-1; 7 bases fit TRBD1. This CDR3 spans 17 amino acids. J gave up 0 bases and V 5 bases, and 12 bases lay outside the gene matches. Germline assignment: CDR1 LNHDA and CDR2 SQIVND (reference sequence). The CDR3 coding sequence is TGTGCCAGTAGTCCAAGGATACCGGGACAGCTGAACACTGAAGCTTTCTTT. This codes for CASSPRIPGQLNTEAFF.